This TCR beta chain was profiled in a study of cytomegalovirus exposure and HLA in healthy donors. The germline V gene encodes CDR1 SEHNR and CDR2 FQNEAQ (reference sequence). CDR3 length: 15 amino acids. Regarding this clone: The antigen remains unidentified. The junction shows a germline mismatch at one end, possibly a read error.

General study findings and limits: Later analysis identified 15,000 to 20,000 TCR beta sequences associated with HLA alleles, using a false discovery rate threshold of 0.05.

PCR primers comprised 60 Vbeta and 13 Jbeta primers. TCRdb's table, derived via immunoSEQ multiplex PCR, lists solely in-frame clones and lacks some. The sample lists more than 130,000 clones, approximately 77% occurring once. Sequencing used PBMCs. The chain couples TRBV7-9 to TRBJ2-3, with 12 bases aligning to TRBD2. This clonotype was obtained from a woman aged 45-65 years in good health and CMV-seronegative. CDR3 amino acids: CSSSFRGTSGDTQYF. In nucleotides, the CDR3 is TGTTCCAGCAGCTTCAGGGGGACTAGCGGGGATACGCAGTATTTT. Variable domain in full (rest from reference TRBV7-9 and TRBJ2-3): DTGVSQNPRHKITKRGQNVTFRCDPISEHNRLYWYRQTLGQGPEFLTYFQNEAQLEKSRLLSDRFSAERPKGSFSTLEIQRTEQGDSAMYLCSSSFRGTSGDTQYFGPGTRLTVL.